The clone carrying this TCR beta chain was observed a few times. What it binds is not known. These data come from a study of cytomegalovirus exposure and HLA in healthy donors. Whole-study findings and limits: Testing in vitro showed a few CMV-associated chains specific for CMV antigens. The authors enumerated over 150 TCR beta chains as linked to cytomegalovirus.

The CDR3 is 15 residues long. Trimming took off 3 bases at V and 6 bases at J, with 15 bases between the two ends. Germline V gene lookup returns CDR1 LNHDA and CDR2 SQIVND (reference sequence). The donors formed part of the approximately 120-subject validation cohort, distinct from the approximately 670-subject first cohort. Profiled with immunoSEQ multiplex PCR; TCRdb holds only in-frame clones, not every one. This table has tens of thousands of clones, 95% appearing once. The chain joins TRBV19 to TRBJ1-5, with a possible D match to TRBD1 (5 bases). The sequencing sample was made of PBMCs. The receptor was derived from a woman aged 18-35 years in good health and CMV-seronegative. The CDR3 DNA reads TGTGCCAGTAGTATTGGCAGGGCGGGAGGTCAGCCCCAGCATTTT. Translating gives CASSIGRAGGQPQHF.